This entry is about one T cell receptor (beta chain). The method was immunoSEQ multiplex PCR; TCRdb's version includes in-frame clones alone and lacks a portion of them. The sample has some 240,000 clones, roughly 80% seen once. The sample originates from a study of blood T cell repertoires in COVID-19. The length of the CDR3 is 16 residues. V gave up 6 bases and J gave up 3 bases; unmatched junction bases: 10. The chain combines TRBV23-1 with TRBJ1-4; 7 positions match TRBD1. TRBV23-1 is an ORF, and what it does is uncertain. The clonotype comes from a woman older than 75 with COVID-19, enrolled during active disease. The sequencing sample was made of peripheral blood. DNA of the CDR3: TGCGCCAGCAGCCCCTGGGCGGGACAGTCTAATGAAAAACTGTTTTTT. Its protein is CASSPWAGQSNEKLFF.